This passage covers 32 T cell receptor beta chains from one sample sequenced in a study of shared clonotypes between healthy human individuals. Assay: immunoSEQ multiplex PCR; the TCRdb copy retains only in-frame clones and omits some. The sample contains roughly 1 million clones, about 76% of which appear only once. The sample taken for sequencing was memory CD4+ T cells sorted from blood. As to subset: CD45RA-negative fraction. Receptors originate from a man younger than 35 in good health.

This clone was observed a few times. The chain recombines TRBV5-4 with TRBJ2-6; D gene ambiguous. The CDR3 covers 15 residues. V was shortened by 5 bases and J by 1 base, with 10 bases between the two germline ends. Germline V gene lookup returns CDR1 SGHNT and CDR2 YYREEE (reference sequence). As DNA, the CDR3 is TGTGCCAGCAGGGATCAGCTTTCTGGGGCCAACGTCCTGACTTTC. Protein sequence: CASRDQLSGANVLTF. The complete variable domain, with remaining parts taken from reference TRBV5-4 and TRBJ2-6, reads ETGVTQSPTHLIKTRGQQVTLRCSSQSGHNTVSWYQQALGQGPQFIFQYYREEENGRGNFPPRFSGLQFPNYSSELNVNALELDDSALYLCASRDQLSGANVLTFGAGSRLTVL.

The V call is TRBV27, the J call TRBJ2-1; TRBD2 matches 8 bases. Trimming took 6 bases from V and 7 from J; bases not matched to a gene: 14. In germline, CDR1 is MNHEY, CDR2 SMNVEV (reference sequence). The CDR3 has 16 residues. In DNA form, the CDR3 reads TGTGCCAGCAGAAGTGGACTAGCACTGCCCTTAAATGAGCAGTTCTTC. Translating it yields CASRSGLALPLNEQFF.

On this clone: At the DNA level, this CDR3 is encoded by other sequences in the same sample as well. CDR3 loop: CASSRGLGPYEQYF. The CDR3 nucleotides read TGCGCCAGCAGCCGGGGCCTCGGACCCTACGAGCAGTACTTC. This chain uses TRBV4-3 with TRBJ2-7; D might be TRBD1 (5 bases). The CDR3 length is 14 residues. The germline V and J ends were trimmed by 4 bases and 2 bases, with 12 bases remaining between them. Germline V gives CDR1 LGHNA, CDR2 YSLEER.

The genes are TRBV5-3 and TRBJ1-2; unclear D gene. TRBV5-3 is given ORF status, its function remaining uncertain. CDR3 length: 15 residues. V dropped 8 bases and J dropped 0 bases, with 17 bases sitting between them. The CDR3 DNA sequence: TGTGCCAGGTCCCTTGTGGGTCGCGCTAACTATGGCTACACCTTC. This encodes CARSLVGRANYGYTF.

The chain couples TRBV5-4 to TRBJ2-1; a weak D match, TRBD2 (7 bases). Per the germline V gene, CDR1 is SGHNT and CDR2 is YYREEE (reference sequence). CDR3 length: 15 amino acids. Trimming took off 6 bases at V and 4 bases at J, with 17 bases between the two ends. The CDR3 DNA reads TGTGCCAGCAAGATATGGGGGGGGCCTTACAATGAGCAGTTCTTC. This encodes CASKIWGGPYNEQFF.

This clone was seen a few times. The chain has TRBV7-6 and TRBJ1-1; D possibly corresponds to TRBD1 (6 bases). CDR3 length: 13 amino acids. Germline V gives CDR1 SGHVS, CDR2 FNYEAQ. The V and J ends lost 3 bases and 4 bases respectively, with 9 bases between them. The DNA for the CDR3 is TGTGCCAGCAGCTTCGGGGGGCCCACTGAAGCTTTCTTT. Residues: CASSFGGPTEAFF. Combining the CDR3 with reference TRBV7-6 and TRBJ1-1 gives the whole variable domain GAGVSQSPRYKVTKRGQDVALRCDPISGHVSLYWYRQALGQGPEFLTYFNYEAQQDKSGLPNDRFSAERPEGSISTLTIQRTEQRDSAMYRCASSFGGPTEAFFGQGTRLTVV.

The V and J genes are TRBV6-1 and TRBJ1-1, with D perhaps TRBD1 (6 bases). This CDR3 has 14 residues. V gave up 5 bases and J gave up 8 bases, with 18 bases separating them. Germline V gene sequence: CDR1 MNHNS, CDR2 SASEGT. The CDR3 DNA reads TGTGCCAGCAGTCCCATAAGGGGGTTAGGGGAAGCTTTCTTT. Protein product: CASSPIRGLGEAFF.

With respect to this clone: A much larger clone lies one base from this, so it may be a read error. The same CDR3 arises from other DNA sequences in this sample as well. The rearrangement uses TRBV7-2 and TRBJ2-3; 10 bases line up with TRBD1. Germline assignment: CDR1 SGHTA and CDR2 FQGNSA. The ends lost 2 bases at V and 3 bases at J; junction bases unmatched: 2. The CDR3 totals 15 residues. The CDR3 protein is CASSLRQGATDTQYF. For the CDR3, the DNA is TGTGCCAGCAGCTTAAGACAGGGGGCGACAGATACGCAGTATTTT.

The chain uses TRBV7-2 and TRBJ1-1; the D is unclear. V dropped 1 base and J dropped 6 bases, with 9 bases sitting between them. CDR1 and CDR2 (germline): SGHTA, FQGNSA. The CDR3 has 13 amino acids. CDR3 sequence: CASSLGELAEAFF. As DNA, the CDR3 is TGTGCCAGCAGCTTAGGAGAGTTGGCTGAAGCTTTCTTT.

This rearrangement joins TRBV7-2 to TRBJ1-2, with 7 bases fitting TRBD1. Germline values: CDR1 SGHTA, CDR2 FQGNSA. The CDR3 extends over 13 amino acids. V dropped 2 bases and J dropped 8; count of bases not matched to a gene: 5. The CDR3 nucleotides are TGTGCCAGCAGCTTACTAGGGGGCAACGGCTACACCTTC. This gives the protein CASSLLGGNGYTF.

This chain links TRBV9 with TRBJ1-1; perhaps TRBD1 as D (5 bases). CDR1 is SGDLS, CDR2 YYNGEE, per germline. Trimming cost V 5 bases and J 1 base, with 15 bases left between them. This CDR3 contains 15 residues. Here the CDR3 DNA reads TGTGCCAGCAGTTCCGGACAAACCGCGAACACTGAAGCTTTCTTT. It codes for CASSSGQTANTEAFF.

This chain links TRBV7-9 with TRBJ2-6; maybe TRBD2 (6 bases). Germline V gene lookup returns CDR1 SEHNR and CDR2 FQNEAQ (reference sequence). The CDR3 runs 12 residues. Trimming removed 5 bases from V and 8 bases from J, with 7 bases in between. The CDR3 DNA reads TGTGCCAGCAGCCGGGGGACCAACGTCCTGACTTTC. Translated, it gives CASSRGTNVLTF.

The chain combines TRBV5-4 with TRBJ2-2, with no clear D. Germline V CDR1 and CDR2: SGHNT, YYREEE (reference sequence). V was trimmed by 4 bases and J by 8 bases, leaving 18 bases between them. The CDR3 spans 15 residues. The chain's CDR3 is CASSAVSYTGGELFF. The CDR3, as DNA: TGTGCCAGCAGCGCGGTCTCGTACACCGGGGGGGAGCTGTTTTTT.

The V and J genes are TRBV4-2 and TRBJ2-1; 8 nucleotides line up with TRBD1. CDR3 length: 15 residues. Looked up from germline, CDR1 is LGHNA and CDR2 is YNFKEQ. V lost 2 bases and J lost 5; bases outside the gene matches: 5. This CDR3 is CASSQKRTGNNEQFF. CDR3 coding DNA: TGTGCCAGCAGCCAAAAAAGGACAGGGAACAATGAGCAGTTCTTC.

V and J are TRBV10-3 and TRBJ2-5; D may correspond to TRBD1 or TRBD2 (6 bases each). The CDR3 is made up of 14 amino acids. Trimming took 4 bases from V and 4 from J, leaving 13 bases between them. Germline-derived CDR1 and CDR2 are ENHRY and SYGVKD. The CDR3 nucleotides read TGTGCCATCAGTGTAGCGGACAGACCAGAGACCCAGTACTTC. It is translated as CAISVADRPETQYF.

This clone was seen only once. The V and J genes are TRBV7-3 and TRBJ2-1; 8 bases align to TRBD2. The germline CDR1 and CDR2 sequences are SGHTA and FQGTGA. J gave up 9 bases and V 5 bases, and 6 bases lay outside the gene matches. This CDR3 has 13 amino acids. CDR3 bases: TGTGCCAGCAGCCCCGGGACTAGGGGTGAGCAGTTCTTC. Amino acids: CASSPGTRGEQFF. Variable domain in full (rest from reference TRBV7-3 and TRBJ2-1): GAGVSQTPSNKVTEKGKYVELRCDPISGHTALYWYRQSLGQGPEFLIYFQGTGAADDSGLPNDRFFAVRPEGSVSTLKIQRTERGDSAVYLCASSPGTRGEQFFGPGTRLTVL.

DNA of the CDR3: TGTGCCAGCAGCGTAGCTCTGATTACAGGCGGCGAGACCCAGTACTTC. It specifies CASSVALITGGETQYF. This chain connects TRBV9 to TRBJ2-5; tentative D call: TRBD1 (5 bases). Deletions cut 0 bases from V and 5 bases from J, with 17 bases between. The CDR3 spans 16 residues. CDR1 and CDR2 from the germline V gene are SGDLS and YYNGEE.

This clone occurred a few times. V is TRBV19 and J is TRBJ2-5; maybe TRBD1 (6 bases). CDR3 length: 13 amino acids. V was shortened by 8 bases and J by 4 bases, with 14 bases between the two germline ends. Germline V gene lookup returns CDR1 LNHDA and CDR2 SQIVND (reference sequence). CDR3 in DNA: TGTGCCAGTGGGGTCCTGGGGGCAGAGACCCAGTACTTC. The encoded protein is CASGVLGAETQYF.

The chain joins TRBV9 to TRBJ2-5; D gene unclear. Trimming stripped 2 bases from V and 5 bases from J, with 10 bases between. Looked up from germline, CDR1 is SGDLS and CDR2 is YYNGEE. The CDR3 runs 13 residues. CDR3 sequence reads: CASSVGQYETQYF. The CDR3, as DNA: TGTGCCAGCAGCGTGGGTCAATACGAGACCCAGTACTTC.

Of note for this clone: This CDR3 is also generated by other DNA sequences in the sample. The chain combines TRBV7-9 with TRBJ1-5; D call uncertain. This CDR3 spans 12 amino acids. Germline lookup yields CDR1 SEHNR and CDR2 FQNEAQ (reference sequence). V was pared by 1 base and J by 4 bases, with 2 bases between. This CDR3 reads CASSLGNQPQHF. The CDR3 DNA is TGTGCCAGCAGCTTAGGAAATCAGCCCCAGCATTTT.

This clone was counted only a few times. The chain links TRBV29-1 to TRBJ2-4; D call uncertain. This CDR3 is built from 13 residues. In germline, CDR1 is SQVTM, CDR2 ANQGSEA. V was pared by 4 bases and J by 4 bases, with 11 bases between. CDR3 region: CSVGLGSKNIQYF. The CDR3 DNA follows: TGCAGCGTTGGGCTTGGGTCAAAAAACATTCAGTACTTC.

Concerning this clone: The same CDR3 arises from other DNA sequences in this sample as well. This chain joins TRBV7-3 and TRBJ2-5, with TRBD2 matching 13 bases. The CDR3 is made up of 16 amino acids. Germline assignment: CDR1 SGHTA and CDR2 FQGTGA. The V and J ends lost 5 bases and 1 base, in that order; junction bases with no gene match: 4. As DNA, the CDR3 is TGTGCCAGCAGCCTCAGACTAGCGGGGGGCCAAGAGACCCAGTACTTC. Its protein product is CASSLRLAGGQETQYF.

The rearrangement joins TRBV6-5 to TRBJ1-6, with D maybe TRBD1 (5 bases). CDR3 length: 16 amino acids. Germline-derived CDR1 and CDR2 are MNHEY and SVGAGI. V lost 0 bases and J 10 bases, leaving 16 bases between the germline ends. CDR3 amino acids: CASSYSAGTTFSPLHF. CDR3 DNA sequence: TGTGCCAGCAGTTACTCGGCCGGGACGACATTCTCACCCCTCCACTTT.

V is TRBV7-2 and J is TRBJ1-1, with D tentatively TRBD1 (6 bases). This CDR3 has 15 residues. V lost 5 bases and J lost 1, with 14 bases in between. The germline CDR1 and CDR2 sequences are SGHTA and FQGNSA. In nucleotides, the CDR3 is TGTGCCAGCAGCCAAACCGTGACAGGGAACACTGAAGCTTTCTTT. Its translation: CASSQTVTGNTEAFF.

The rearrangement joins TRBV5-4 to TRBJ2-5, with D possibly matching TRBD2 (7 bases). The CDR3 loop spans 14 amino acids. Trimming left V 3 bases short and J 4 bases short, with 13 bases between. Germline V gene sequence: CDR1 SGHNT, CDR2 YYREEE (reference sequence). CDR3 coding DNA: TGTGCCAGCAGCTCCAAAGGGGGGGCAGAGACCCAGTACTTC. It is translated as CASSSKGGAETQYF. Using reference TRBV5-4 and TRBJ2-5 for the parts outside the CDR3, the full variable domain is ETGVTQSPTHLIKTRGQQVTLRCSSQSGHNTVSWYQQALGQGPQFIFQYYREEENGRGNFPPRFSGLQFPNYSSELNVNALELDDSALYLCASSSKGGAETQYFGPGTRLLVL.

This chain connects TRBV6-5 to TRBJ1-3; a possible D gene is TRBD1 (5 bases). The CDR3 spans 15 residues. The germline V gene has CDR1 MNHEY and CDR2 SVGAGI. The V and J ends lost 2 bases and 2 bases respectively, with 10 bases between them. The CDR3 DNA follows: TGTGCCAGCAGTTACGGGAGGGGAACTGGAAACACCATATATTTT. Its translation: CASSYGRGTGNTIYF.

For the CDR3, the DNA is TGCGCCAGCAGCCCAGGTCGCGGGAACACTGAAGCTTTCTTT. Residues: CASSPGRGNTEAFF. The chain employs TRBV5-1 and TRBJ1-1, with D uncertain. The germline CDR1 and CDR2 sequences are SGHRS and YFSETQ. This CDR3 is built from 14 residues. V was trimmed by 4 bases and J by 1 base, leaving 11 bases between them.

This clone showed up just once. The CDR3 region has the DNA TGTGCCAGCAGCCAAACCCGGAGCGCGTACGATGAGCAGTTCTTC. Its translation is CASSQTRSAYDEQFF. The genes are TRBV7-2 and TRBJ2-1; D not resolved. This CDR3 is 15 amino acids long. Germline CDR1 is SGHTA and CDR2 is FQGNSA. V dropped 5 bases and J dropped 8 bases, with 19 bases sitting between them. Variable domain in full (rest from reference TRBV7-2 and TRBJ2-1): GAGVSQSPSNKVTEKGKDVELRCDPISGHTALYWYRQSLGQGLEFLIYFQGNSAPDKSGLPSDRFSAERTGGSVSTLTIQRTQQEDSAVYLCASSQTRSAYDEQFFGPGTRLTVL.

This clone was counted only a few times. This chain uses TRBV2 with TRBJ1-3; a possible D gene is TRBD1 (5 bases). Per germline, CDR1 SNHLY and CDR2 FYNNEI. Trimming pared 8 bases from V and 0 bases from J, leaving 17 bases between. CDR3 length: 16 amino acids. The CDR3 loop is CASEDRDSFSGNTIYF. The CDR3 coding sequence is TGTGCCAGCGAAGATCGAGACAGTTTCTCTGGAAACACCATATATTTT.

The gene calls are TRBV10-1 and TRBJ2-3, with TRBD2 as a possible D gene (5 bases). The CDR3 is 13 residues long. The V end lost 4 bases, the J end lost 5 bases, and 10 bases lay between the germline ends. Germline CDR1 is WNHNN and CDR2 is SYGVQD (reference sequence). The CDR3 spells CASSVRAGDTQYF. The CDR3 nucleotides are TGCGCCAGCAGTGTTAGGGCGGGAGATACGCAGTATTTT.

This chain joins TRBV4-3 and TRBJ2-7; D is uncertain. V lost 0 bases and J 7 bases, leaving 16 bases between the germline ends. The germline V gene has CDR1 LGHNA and CDR2 YSLEER. The CDR3 spans 15 residues. Here the CDR3 reads CASSQEVSAPGEQYF. The CDR3 DNA follows: TGCGCCAGCAGCCAAGAAGTATCTGCCCCCGGGGAGCAGTACTTC.

V and J are TRBV5-6 and TRBJ2-1; no firm D call. Trimming shortened V by 0 bases and J by 6 bases, and 7 bases separated the two germline ends. The CDR3 totals 13 residues. The germline V gene encodes CDR1 SGHDT and CDR2 YYEEEE. In DNA form, the CDR3 reads TGTGCCAGCAGCTTGGGAGGCCCCAATGAGCAGTTCTTC. Translating gives CASSLGGPNEQFF.